The 21 T cell receptor beta chains presented below share a single source sample, sequenced in a study of response to subunit inactivated influenza vaccine. TCRdb redid the calling of the RT-PCR reads with MiXCR, one entry per CDR3 protein. The sample holds fewer than 750,000 distinct CDR3 sequences, 12% to 15% seen once. Specimen: PBMCs from blood, collected 11 to 12 days after vaccination. These receptors came from a man aged 50 or older who received an inactivated influenza vaccine.

V usage is TRBV18 and J usage is TRBJ1-5; D unresolved. V lost 3 bases and J lost 3, with 9 bases in between. Germline V CDR1 and CDR2: KGHSH, LQKENI. The CDR3 length is 14 residues. CDR3 residues: CASSPGVNNQPQHF. As DNA, the CDR3 is TGTGCCAGCTCACCTGGGGTGAACAATCAGCCCCAGCATTTT.

This clonotype occurred a few times. J is TRBJ2-5 and V is TRBV12-3 or TRBV12-4; tentative D call: TRBD1 (6 bases). The germline V and J ends were trimmed by 5 bases and 4 bases, with 17 bases remaining between them. CDR3 length equals 15 residues. CDR3 sequence: CASSPLGQGRETQYF. In DNA form, the CDR3 reads TGTGCCAGCAGTCCATTAGGCCAGGGGAGAGAGACCCAGTACTTC.

This clonotype has a handful of counts. The chain joins TRBV4-3 to TRBJ2-5; D unresolved. Germline V gives CDR1 LGHNA, CDR2 YSLEER. The V end lost 2 bases, the J end lost 1 base, and 11 bases lay between the germline ends. CDR3 length: 15 amino acids. CDR3 sequence (DNA): TGCGCCAGCAGCCAAAGTACCATAACCCAAGAGACCCAGTACTTC. As protein: CASSQSTITQETQYF.

CDR3 sequence reads: CASSFTLTSGSSYNEQFF. DNA of the CDR3: TGCGCCAGCAGCTTTACCCTGACTAGCGGGAGCTCCTACAATGAGCAGTTCTTC. This chain links TRBV5-1 with TRBJ2-1, with 12 positions matching TRBD2. Unmatched junction bases numbered 6, after V lost 2 bases and J lost 0 bases. The CDR3 sequence is 18 residues long. Germline CDR1 reads SGHRS; CDR2 reads YFSETQ. The full variable domain, rest sourced from reference TRBV5-1 and TRBJ2-1, is KAGVTQTPRYLIKTRGQQVTLSCSPISGHRSVSWYQQTPGQGLQFLFEYFSETQRNKGNFPGRFSGRQFSNSRSEMNVSTLELGDSALYLCASSFTLTSGSSYNEQFFGPGTRLTVL.

The J gene is TRBJ2-2, the V gene TRBV30, with 10 bases fitting TRBD1. Germline V lookup: CDR1 GTSNPN, CDR2 SVGIG (reference sequence). Trimming took 5 bases from V and 7 from J; bases not matched to a gene: 4. The CDR3 extends over 13 amino acids. The CDR3, as DNA: TGTGCCTGGGACAGGGGGCTGGGCGGGGAGCTGTTTTTT. It translates to CAWDRGLGGELFF.

V is TRBV3-1 and J is TRBJ2-7; D may be TRBD2 (6 bases). CDR1 and CDR2 from the germline V gene are LGHDT and YNNKEL (reference sequence). Between the trimmed V and J ends, which lost 1 base and 7 bases, there was a span of 11 bases. The length of the CDR3 is 13 residues. CDR3 protein: CASSQGGKKEQYF. In nucleotides, the CDR3 is TGTGCCAGCAGCCAAGGCGGGAAAAAGGAGCAGTACTTC.

A word on this clonotype: Relative to the germline gene, one junction end is altered; a read error may explain this. This chain connects TRBV12-3 or TRBV12-4 to TRBJ2-7, with 7 positions matching TRBD1. CDR3 size: 12 residues. CDR3 protein: CASRQPGQLIHF. CDR3 bases: TGTGCCAGCAGGCAACCGGGACAGCTAATTCACTTC.

This clonotype was detected only a few times. The chain couples TRBV11-2 to TRBJ2-3; D is undetermined. Trimming stripped 8 bases from V and 0 bases from J, with 15 bases between. Germline CDR1 is SGHAT and CDR2 is FQNNGV. The CDR3 length is 15 residues. CDR3 sequence: CASSKTFSSTDTQYF. The CDR3 DNA is TGTGCCAGCTCCAAGACCTTCTCTAGCACAGATACGCAGTATTTT.

The CDR3 DNA reads as TGTGCCAGCAGTTTAAGCATTCACCCCACAGATACGCAGTATTTT. Its protein is CASSLSIHPTDTQYF. The rearrangement links TRBV12-3 or TRBV12-4 to TRBJ2-3; the D is unclear. The CDR3 is made up of 15 amino acids. Trimming cost V 2 bases and J 2 bases, with 11 bases left between them.

This clonotype was seen a handful of times. The chain recombines TRBV6-5 with TRBJ1-6; D unresolved. Germline lookup yields CDR1 MNHEY and CDR2 SVGAGI. The CDR3 sequence is 14 residues long. Trimming left V 0 bases short and J 4 bases short, with 4 bases between. CDR3 DNA sequence: TGTGCCAGCAGTTACTCGAGGTATAATTCACCCCTCCACTTT. Its protein is CASSYSRYNSPLHF.

V is TRBV11-1 and J is TRBJ1-2; tentative D call: TRBD1 (5 bases). This CDR3 spans 19 amino acids. Germline V gives CDR1 SGHAT, CDR2 FQDESV (reference sequence). Trimming took off 2 bases at V and 2 bases at J, with 24 bases between the two ends. CDR3 residues: CASSLRDWGTGGPNYGYTF. DNA for the CDR3: TGTGCCAGCAGCTTACGGGACTGGGGGACGGGGGGTCCAAACTATGGCTACACCTTC.

The chain uses TRBV19 and TRBJ1-1; D call uncertain. The germline CDR1 and CDR2 sequences are LNHDA and SQIVND (reference sequence). Trimming pared 6 bases from V and 3 bases from J, leaving 11 bases between. The CDR3 runs to 13 residues. The CDR3 coding sequence is TGTGCCAGTAGCCGTCGAGACTACACTGAAGCTTTCTTT. Its translation: CASSRRDYTEAFF.

This clonotype has just a few counts. This chain links TRBV27 with TRBJ2-3, with D maybe TRBD1 (7 bases). Trimming cost V 3 bases and J 4 bases, with 14 bases left between them. The CDR3 has 15 amino acids. Germline assignment: CDR1 MNHEY and CDR2 SMNVEV (reference sequence). The CDR3 region is CASSFVTGRSDTQYF. Here the CDR3 DNA reads TGTGCCAGCAGTTTTGTGACAGGGAGGTCAGATACGCAGTATTTT.

The chain joins TRBV20-1 to TRBJ2-3; 12 bases are shared with TRBD2. CDR3 length equals 14 residues. Germline values: CDR1 DFQATT, CDR2 SNEGSKA (reference sequence). The V and J ends lost 6 bases and 4 bases, in that order; junction bases with no gene match: 5. The CDR3 sequence: CSATTSGSPDTQYF. The CDR3 DNA is TGCAGTGCAACGACTAGCGGGAGCCCAGATACGCAGTATTTT.

This clonotype was counted a few times. The rearrangement uses TRBV20-1 and TRBJ2-7, with D perhaps matching TRBD2 (6 bases). Germline values: CDR1 DFQATT, CDR2 SNEGSKA (reference sequence). The CDR3 consists of 13 residues. CDR3 protein: CSAPWAGLVQQYF. Written as DNA, the CDR3 is TGCAGCGCGCCGTGGGCGGGGCTTGTTCAGCAGTACTTC.

This clonotype was counted only a few times. The chain links TRBV28 to TRBJ1-3; 8 bases fit TRBD1. The J segment lost 0 bases and the V segment lost 2 bases, leaving 12 bases of the junction unmatched. Germline CDR1 MDHEN, CDR2 SYDVKM. CDR3 length: 19 residues. CDR3 DNA: TGTGCCAGCAGTTTAAGGACAGGGTACCTTTACCTCTCTGGAAACACCATATATTTT. Protein: CASSLRTGYLYLSGNTIYF.

This chain joins TRBV20-1 and TRBJ1-5; TRBD1 agrees at 9 bases. Trimming removed 0 bases from V and 9 bases from J; junction bases left unmatched: 18. This CDR3 region has 18 residues. Germline V gene lookup returns CDR1 DFQATT and CDR2 SNEGSKA (reference sequence). Written as DNA, the CDR3 is TGCAGTGCTAGAGATTCCCGGTCGGGACAGGGAGGCCGAAGGCCCCAGCATTTT. This translates into CSARDSRSGQGGRRPQHF.

This clonotype turned up a few times. The chain uses TRBV7-6 and TRBJ1-6; 12 bases are shared with TRBD1. This CDR3 is 16 amino acids long. The junction had 9 bases not matched to a gene; V was cut back by 5 bases and J by 10 bases. The germline V gene has CDR1 SGHVS and CDR2 FNYEAQ. CDR3 region: CASSPVVGQGASPLHF. CDR3 nucleotides: TGTGCCAGCAGCCCAGTTGTGGGACAGGGGGCATCACCCCTCCACTTT. Full variable domain (missing parts from reference TRBV7-6 and TRBJ1-6): GAGVSQSPRYKVTKRGQDVALRCDPISGHVSLYWYRQALGQGPEFLTYFNYEAQQDKSGLPNDRFSAERPEGSISTLTIQRTEQRDSAMYRCASSPVVGQGASPLHFGNGTRLTVT.

This chain connects TRBV11-1 to TRBJ1-1; 10 nucleotides match TRBD1. CDR1 and CDR2 (germline): SGHAT, FQDESV (reference sequence). The V segment lost 3 bases and the J segment 10 bases; nucleotides outside the gene matches: 5. The CDR3 is 13 residues long. The CDR3 protein is CASSFRDRGRAFF. CDR3 nucleotides: TGTGCCAGCAGCTTCCGGGACAGGGGAAGAGCTTTCTTT.

V is TRBV5-4 and J is TRBJ2-5; 7 bases map to TRBD2. The trim removed 7 bases at V and 2 bases at J, leaving 2 bases unmatched. Germline CDR1 and CDR2: SGHNT and YYREEE (reference sequence). The length of the CDR3 is 12 residues. The DNA of the CDR3 is TGTGCCAGCTCGGGGGGTCAAGAGACCCAGTACTTC. Translating it yields CASSGGQETQYF.

The rearrangement uses TRBV7-2 and TRBJ2-3; D perhaps matches TRBD2 (5 bases). The CDR3 totals 14 residues. Germline V gene lookup returns CDR1 SGHTA and CDR2 FQGNSA. V lost 7 bases and J lost 1, with 12 bases in between. The CDR3 region is CASKERQGTDTQYF. The CDR3 DNA reads TGTGCCAGCAAGGAGCGGCAAGGCACAGATACGCAGTATTTT.